What follows are 30 T cell receptor beta chains derived from one specimen sequenced in a study of cytomegalovirus exposure and HLA in healthy donors. The primer mix had 60 Vbeta and 13 Jbeta primers. Using immunoSEQ multiplex PCR, the repertoire was profiled, and TCRdb retains in-frame clones only, with some absent. In the table there are tens of thousands of clones, around 73% of which are singletons. The sample was PBMCs. The receptors here all came from a man aged 50 to 59 in good health and CMV-seronegative.

This clone was observed a handful of times. The chain links TRBV7-8 to TRBJ2-1; TRBD2 matches 8 bases. The CDR3 covers 16 residues. In germline, CDR1 is SGHVS, CDR2 FQNEAQ. After removal of 1 base from V and 4 bases from J, the junction contained 6 bases not matched to a gene. The CDR3 spells CASSLGAGAGYNEQFF. The CDR3 nucleotides are TGTGCCAGCAGCTTAGGAGCGGGGGCGGGATACAATGAGCAGTTCTTC.

This clone has only one observation. In DNA form, the CDR3 reads TGCGCCAGCAGCCCGAACGGCGGGGGGGCCGGGGAGACCCAGTACTTC. The encoded protein is CASSPNGGGAGETQYF. The chain joins TRBV5-1 to TRBJ2-5, with 9 bases matching TRBD2. V gave up 4 bases and J gave up 5 bases; unmatched junction bases: 12. This CDR3 has 16 residues. Germline V CDR1 and CDR2: SGHRS, YFSETQ. The variable domain in full, with the rest retrieved from reference TRBV5-1 and TRBJ2-5, is KAGVTQTPRYLIKTRGQQVTLSCSPISGHRSVSWYQQTPGQGLQFLFEYFSETQRNKGNFPGRFSGRQFSNSRSEMNVSTLELGDSALYLCASSPNGGGAGETQYFGPGTRLLVL.

The V call is TRBV2, the J call TRBJ2-6; 10 bases line up with TRBD1. Germline assignment: CDR1 SNHLY and CDR2 FYNNEI. The J segment lost 0 bases and the V segment lost 8 bases, leaving 4 bases of the junction unmatched. The CDR3 length is 16 residues. The CDR3, as DNA: TGTGCCAGCCGACAGGGGGCCTTCTCTGGGGCCAACGTCCTGACTTTC. Translated, it gives CASRQGAFSGANVLTF.

The gene calls are TRBV6-6 and TRBJ1-3; D unresolved. Trimming left V 0 bases short and J 8 bases short, with 17 bases between. The CDR3 covers 16 residues. The germline V gene has CDR1 MNHNY and CDR2 SVGAGI (reference sequence). In DNA form, the CDR3 reads TGTGCCAGCAGTTACTCGAGCAGGCCCACCGGGGACACCATATATTTT. Protein sequence: CASSYSSRPTGDTIYF.

The chain is built from TRBV5-6 and TRBJ2-5, with D possibly TRBD2 on 6 matching bases. V shed 0 bases and J shed 5 bases, with 14 bases lying between them. The CDR3 contains 15 residues. Germline CDR1 reads SGHDT; CDR2 reads YYEEEE. The CDR3: CASSLAGLGTETQYF. The CDR3 coding sequence is TGTGCCAGCAGCTTGGCGGGACTTGGTACGGAGACCCAGTACTTC.

The chain uses TRBV27 and TRBJ2-3, with 8 bases matching TRBD2. Germline V lookup: CDR1 MNHEY, CDR2 SMNVEV (reference sequence). The CDR3 runs 15 residues. Trimming at V came to 8 bases and at J to 3 bases, leaving 10 bases not matched to a gene. In DNA, the CDR3 is TGTGCCAGCTCGGACCCGGGGGGGTTTACAGATACGCAGTATTTT. Its protein product is CASSDPGGFTDTQYF.

The V gene is TRBV2, the J gene TRBJ2-1; TRBD1 agrees at 7 bases. Germline loops: CDR1 SNHLY, CDR2 FYNNEI. The CDR3 contains 11 residues. V lost 6 bases to trimming and J lost 13 bases; unmatched junction nucleotides: 6. CDR3 coding DNA: TGTGCCAGCAGGAGAGGGGGCGACCAGTTCTTC. This codes for CASRRGGDQFF.

The rearrangement uses TRBV27 and TRBJ1-2; D not resolved. CDR3 length equals 12 residues. V lost 4 bases and J lost 8, with 11 bases in between. Germline CDR1 reads MNHEY; CDR2 reads SMNVEV (reference sequence). CDR3 bases: TGTGCCAGCAGTTCCTCGGGAGGGGGCTACACCTTC. Its translation: CASSSSGGGYTF.

V gene TRBV30 combines with J gene TRBJ1-2; a weak D match, TRBD1 (5 bases). Per germline, CDR1 GTSNPN and CDR2 SVGIG (reference sequence). Trimming shortened V by 4 bases and J by 3 bases, and 18 bases separated the two germline ends. CDR3 size: 15 residues. The CDR3 DNA reads TGTGCCTGGACCCTATGGGGGACTCCCTACTATGGCTACACCTTC. It is translated as CAWTLWGTPYYGYTF.

J is TRBJ2-7 and V is TRBV6-4; maybe TRBD1 (6 bases). The CDR3 spans 16 residues. Between the trimmed V and J ends, which lost 3 bases and 1 base, there was a span of 16 bases. The germline CDR1 and CDR2 sequences are MRHNA and SNTAGT. CDR3 sequence (DNA): TGTGCCAGCAGTGAATTCGGGACACCGCTTTCCTACGAGCAGTACTTC. This translates into CASSEFGTPLSYEQYF.

Points on this clone: One junction end disagrees with the germline gene, perhaps due to a read error. V gene TRBV9 combines with J gene TRBJ1-2, with 7 nucleotides matching TRBD1. The germline V gene encodes CDR1 SGDLS and CDR2 YYNGEE. The CDR3 is 17 amino acids. The CDR3 protein is CASSLQNSGTDTRGYAF. The CDR3, as DNA: TGTGCCAGCAGCTTACAGAACTCCGGGACAGATACGCGAGGCTACGCCTTC.

The chain uses TRBV14 and TRBJ2-7, with 9 bases aligning to TRBD1. V lost 1 base and J lost 4; bases outside the gene matches: 8. CDR3 length: 16 residues. Germline-derived CDR1 and CDR2 are SGHDN and FVKESK. CDR3 region: CASSQGMGQGVYEQYF. The CDR3, as DNA: TGTGCCAGCAGCCAAGGAATGGGACAGGGAGTATACGAGCAGTACTTC. Filled out from reference TRBV14 and TRBJ2-7, the complete variable domain reads EAGVTQFPSHSVIEKGQTVTLRCDPISGHDNLYWYRRVMGKEIKFLLHFVKESKQDESGMPNNRFLAERTGGTYSTLKVQPAELEDSGVYFCASSQGMGQGVYEQYFGPGTRLTVT.

The chain is built from TRBV30 and TRBJ1-1; D possibly corresponds to TRBD1 (5 bases). V lost 8 bases to trimming and J lost 7 bases, with 17 bases between them. The CDR3 length is 12 residues. In germline, CDR1 is GTSNPN, CDR2 SVGIG (reference sequence). CDR3 sequence: CARTQGVGEAFF. CDR3 nucleotides: TGTGCCCGAACCCAAGGGGTTGGTGAAGCTTTCTTT.

The J gene is TRBJ1-1, the V gene TRBV19; possibly TRBD1 for D (6 bases). This CDR3 contains 15 residues. The V and J ends lost 2 bases and 1 base respectively, with 11 bases between them. Germline V gene data show CDR1 as LNHDA and CDR2 as SQIVND (reference sequence). CDR3 coding DNA: TGTGCCAGTAGTATACGTCGACAGGAGAACACTGAAGCTTTCTTT. The encoded protein is CASSIRRQENTEAFF.

The chain couples TRBV15 to TRBJ2-1; 7 bases fit TRBD1. The germline gives CDR1 LNHNV, CDR2 YYDKDF (reference sequence). This CDR3 spans 14 amino acids. Losses at the gene ends were 0 bases for V and 9 bases for J; bases not matched to a gene: 5. Here the CDR3 DNA reads TGTGCCACCAGCAGAGATCGCCGGGACAGTGAGCAGTTCTTC. It specifies CATSRDRRDSEQFF.

The rearrangement links TRBV11-3 to TRBJ2-1; 10 nucleotides match TRBD1. The junction had 1 base not matched to a gene; V was cut back by 5 bases and J by 0 bases. Germline CDR1 reads SGHNT; CDR2 reads YENEEA. The CDR3 loop spans 15 amino acids. The CDR3 reads CASSRTGGSYNEQFF. CDR3 nucleotide sequence: TGTGCCAGCAGCCGGACAGGGGGCTCCTACAATGAGCAGTTCTTC.

This chain joins TRBV5-6 and TRBJ2-3; a weak D match, TRBD2 (5 bases). The germline V and J ends were trimmed by 5 bases and 3 bases, with 19 bases remaining between them. This CDR3 contains 16 residues. Germline CDR1 is SGHDT and CDR2 is YYEEEE. Written as DNA, the CDR3 is TGTGCCAGCAGTTTCGTGGGAGTTGATCCTACAGATACGCAGTATTTT. It specifies CASSFVGVDPTDTQYF.

The CDR3 DNA reads TGTGCCAGTAGTATACCACAGGGGAACACAGATACGCAGTATTTT. Its translation: CASSIPQGNTDTQYF. The chain combines TRBV19 with TRBJ2-3; 7 nucleotides line up with TRBD1. This CDR3 comprises 15 residues. The V segment lost 2 bases and the J segment 2 bases; nucleotides outside the gene matches: 4. The germline V gene has CDR1 LNHDA and CDR2 SQIVND (reference sequence).

Concerning this clone: The same CDR3 is also encoded by other DNA sequences in this sample. The chain joins TRBV10-1 to TRBJ2-3; D may be TRBD2 (5 bases). V dropped 2 bases and J dropped 2 bases, with 5 bases sitting between them. Germline V gene data show CDR1 as WNHNN and CDR2 as SYGVQD (reference sequence). This CDR3 region has 13 residues. CDR3: CASSEGLTDTQYF. The DNA of the CDR3 is TGCGCCAGCAGTGAGGGACTCACAGATACGCAGTATTTT.

This rearrangement joins TRBV18 to TRBJ1-1; D is ambiguous. Per the germline V gene, CDR1 is KGHSH and CDR2 is LQKENI. The CDR3 runs to 14 residues. Trimming stripped 1 base from V and 1 base from J, with 7 bases between. CDR3 sequence: CASSPRGENTEAFF. CDR3 bases: TGTGCCAGCTCACCACGGGGAGAGAACACTGAAGCTTTCTTT.

V is TRBV2 and J is TRBJ2-3; no clear D. Germline loops: CDR1 SNHLY, CDR2 FYNNEI. V was cut by 2 bases and J by 1 base, with 10 bases left in between. There are 15 residues in the CDR3. The CDR3 DNA reads as TGTGCCAGCAGTGAATTCCCTAGTCGCACAGATACGCAGTATTTT. This codes for CASSEFPSRTDTQYF.

This clone has a handful of counts. The chain has TRBV4-1 and TRBJ1-6; maybe TRBD1 (6 bases). V was shortened by 5 bases and J by 7 bases, with 18 bases between the two germline ends. Germline CDR1 reads MGHRA; CDR2 reads YSYEKL. The CDR3 extends over 16 amino acids. CDR3 coding DNA: TGCGCCAGCAGCTTAGGGTCGGACAGCGCCAATTCACCCCTCCACTTT. Translation: CASSLGSDSANSPLHF.

The chain uses TRBV9 and TRBJ1-5; a weak D match, TRBD1 (5 bases). Trimming stripped 3 bases from V and 3 bases from J, with 19 bases between. This CDR3 contains 17 residues. Germline V gene sequence: CDR1 SGDLS, CDR2 YYNGEE. CDR3 residues: CASSADQGPLNNQPQHF. The CDR3 nucleotides read TGTGCCAGCAGCGCCGATCAGGGTCCCTTAAACAATCAGCCCCAGCATTTT.

A remark on this clone: The sample has other DNA sequences that encode this CDR3 too. V gene TRBV2 combines with J gene TRBJ2-5; a possible D gene is TRBD1 (5 bases). V dropped 8 bases and J dropped 7 bases, with 11 bases sitting between them. The V gene's germline CDR1 is SNHLY and CDR2 FYNNEI. This CDR3 contains 11 residues. CDR3 region: CASAQVGTQYF. The CDR3 DNA reads as TGTGCCAGCGCACAGGTGGGGACCCAGTACTTC.

The rearrangement joins TRBV6-1 to TRBJ2-7; a possible D gene is TRBD2 (7 bases). The length of the CDR3 is 15 residues. Per germline, CDR1 MNHNS and CDR2 SASEGT. The V gene lost 5 bases and the J gene lost 3 bases, with 17 bases spanning the gap. The CDR3 DNA sequence: TGTGCCAGCAGTTCTATCCGGGGGGCAAACTACGAGCAGTACTTC. This encodes CASSSIRGANYEQYF.

This clone is a singleton in its sample. This chain connects TRBV6-6 to TRBJ2-7; D unresolved. V was pared by 6 bases and J by 6 bases, with 6 bases between. The CDR3 extends over 10 amino acids. Germline CDR1 MNHNY, CDR2 SVGAGI (reference sequence). CDR3 in DNA: TGTGCCAGCAGGGAGCTCGAGCAGTACTTC. The encoded protein is CASRELEQYF.

This clone has just one count. The chain links TRBV5-5 to TRBJ2-7; 7 nucleotides align to TRBD2. V shed 4 bases and J 3 bases; nucleotides not matched to a gene: 7. CDR3 length equals 14 residues. The germline CDR1 and CDR2 sequences are SGHKS and YYEKEE (reference sequence). CDR3 DNA: TGTGCCAGCAGCCCCCGGGACTACCACTACGAGCAGTACTTC. Its translation: CASSPRDYHYEQYF.

This sequence joins TRBV5-6 and TRBJ2-1; D gene uncertain. The germline CDR1 and CDR2 sequences are SGHDT and YYEEEE. The CDR3 runs to 14 residues. With 0 bases removed from V and 9 bases from J, the gap between germline ends came to 13 bases. Here the CDR3 DNA reads TGTGCCAGCAGCTTGGGGTTGTCTACTGGTGAGCAGTTCTTC. This sequence encodes CASSLGLSTGEQFF.

The CDR3 region is CASSVSRGNQPQHF. The CDR3 DNA reads TGTGCCAGTAGTGTCTCCAGGGGGAATCAGCCCCAGCATTTT. The chain has TRBV19 and TRBJ1-5, with 7 bases identical to TRBD1. V shed 5 bases, J shed 4 bases, and the junction held 5 bases outside the gene matches. In germline, CDR1 is LNHDA, CDR2 SQIVND (reference sequence). The CDR3 has 14 amino acids.

V usage is TRBV11-3 and J usage is TRBJ2-3; 11 positions agree with TRBD1. Per germline, CDR1 SGHNT and CDR2 YENEEA. The V gene end was trimmed by 5 bases and the J gene end by 1 base; junction bases not matched to a gene: 2. CDR3 length: 15 amino acids. The CDR3 DNA follows: TGTGCCAGCAGCAAGGGACAGGGGGGCACAGATACGCAGTATTTT. Translated, it gives CASSKGQGGTDTQYF.